The rows below give T cell receptor beta chains drawn from one sample of a study of response to subunit inactivated influenza vaccine. One entry per CDR3 protein results from TCRdb running MiXCR on the RT-PCR reads. The sample holds about 620,000 distinct CDR3 sequences; about 11% are singletons and the top ten take 9.5% to 12%. In addition, the sample was reused for a study of T cells expressing NK-cell markers.

This sample comprised PBMCs from blood, obtained on the day of vaccination. The receptor set was obtained from a man aged 45-60 years who received an inactivated influenza vaccine. Both conserved end residues are part of each CDR3. Fields, in order: D gene, V gene, clone size, J gene, CDR3 protein, CDR3 DNA. D genes are given only for firm matches. Size is stated for part of the rows, as once, few or many counts, or as a class when the clone is expanded.

.	TRBV4-1	many	TRBJ2-5	CASSQVDNQETQYF	TGCGCCAGCAGCCAAGTTGACAATCAAGAGACCCAGTACTTC
.	TRBV7-8	many	TRBJ2-1	CASSFEGKSYNEQFF	TGTGCCAGCAGCTTCGAAGGAAAGTCCTACAATGAGCAGTTCTTC
.	TRBV12-3/TRBV12-4	few	TRBJ1-2	CASSHRKGYGYTF	TGTGCCAGCAGTCACAGGAAGGGCTATGGCTACACCTTC
.	TRBV7-2	few	TRBJ2-7	CASSLGQRRVGEQYF	TGTGCCAGCAGCTTAGGCCAGCGCCGGGTTGGGGAGCAGTACTTC
.	TRBV12-3/TRBV12-4	few	TRBJ2-1	CASSFVGSSYNEQFF	TGTGCCAGCAGTTTCGTCGGGAGCTCCTACAATGAGCAGTTCTTC
TRBD1	TRBV5-1	few	TRBJ1-2	CASNPRGGDGYTF	TGCGCCAGCAACCCCAGGGGGGGGGATGGCTACACCTTC
.	TRBV6-2/TRBV6-3	.	TRBJ2-3	CASSQLAHTQYF	TGTGCCAGCAGCCAACTAGCACATACGCAGTATTTT
.	TRBV5-1	few	TRBJ2-7	CASSQKPTGAQEEYF	TGCGCCAGCAGCCAAAAACCCACAGGAGCCCAGGAGGAGTACTTC
.	TRBV29-1	.	TRBJ2-7	CSVEDMGLRGEQYF	TGCAGCGTTGAAGATATGGGGTTGAGAGGCGAGCAGTACTTC
.	TRBV9	few	TRBJ2-5	CASSVEGTAEETQYF	TGTGCCAGCAGCGTAGAGGGGACGGCGGAAGAGACCCAGTACTTC
.	TRBV23-1	.	TRBJ2-7	CASSQSLQGPPKEQYF	TGCGCCAGCAGTCAATCCCTTCAAGGCCCTCCGAAGGAGCAGTACTTC
TRBD1	TRBV7-8	many	TRBJ1-4	CASSEGGQLNEKLFF	TGTGCCAGCAGCGAGGGGGGACAGCTTAATGAAAAACTGTTTTTT
.	TRBV5-6	.	TRBJ2-7	CASSFMGGSYEQYF	TGTGCCAGCAGCTTTATGGGAGGCTCCTACGAGCAGTACTTC
.	TRBV6-5	.	TRBJ1-3	CASSYSRGSGNTIYF	TGTGCCAGCAGTTACTCGAGGGGATCTGGAAACACCATATATTTT
.	TRBV5-1	few	TRBJ1-2	CASSLVGDANYGYTF	TGCGCCAGCAGCTTGGTGGGAGATGCTAACTATGGCTACACCTTC
.	TRBV16	.	TRBJ2-2	CASSQSSGRKAGELFF	TGTGCCAGCAGCCAATCGAGTGGGAGAAAGGCCGGGGAGCTGTTTTTT
.	TRBV6-1	.	TRBJ1-1	CASSQTLSLGDEAFF	TGTGCCAGCAGTCAAACTCTTAGTTTAGGGGATGAAGCTTTCTTT
.	TRBV20-1	.	TRBJ2-7	CSARRRGSYEQYF	TGCAGTGCTAGGCGTAGGGGCTCCTACGAGCAGTACTTC
.	TRBV20-1	few	TRBJ2-2	CSARKMRPTNTGELFF	TGCAGTGCTAGAAAAATGAGGCCTACGAACACCGGGGAGCTGTTTTTT
.	TRBV12-3/TRBV12-4	few	TRBJ2-1	CASSPYFPTEQFF	TGTGCCAGCAGTCCTTATTTCCCAACTGAGCAGTTCTTC
TRBD2	TRBV7-3	few	TRBJ2-5	CASSAGTSGRVSQETQYF	TGTGCCAGCAGCGCCGGGACTAGCGGGAGGGTGTCCCAAGAGACCCAGTACTTC
.	TRBV20-1	.	TRBJ2-7	CSASGRSYEQYF	TGCAGTGCTAGCGGGAGAAGCTACGAGCAGTACTTC
TRBD1	TRBV5-1	.	TRBJ2-4	CASSLDPSGQGTKNIQYF	TGCGCCAGCAGCTTGGACCCCTCAGGACAGGGAACCAAAAACATTCAGTACTTC
TRBD1	TRBV7-9	few	TRBJ2-1	CASSPWDRGLNEQFF	TGTGCCAGCAGCCCATGGGACAGGGGCTTAAATGAGCAGTTCTTC
TRBD2	TRBV20-1	few	TRBJ2-5	CSASFGGLIQETQYF	TGCAGTGCTAGTTTCGGGGGGTTAATCCAAGAGACCCAGTACTTC
.	TRBV2	few	TRBJ1-5	CASGEGGGPYF	TGTGCCAGCGGAGAGGGGGGTGGCCCCTACTTT
.	TRBV11-1	.	TRBJ2-1	CASSLATILVWAEADEQFF	TGTGCCAGCAGCTTAGCGACTATTCTTGTCTGGGCGGAGGCGGATGAGCAGTTCTTC
TRBD1	TRBV4-1	few	TRBJ1-2	CASSLPQSRTGLGYTF	TGCGCCAGCAGCCTCCCTCAGTCCCGGACAGGGTTGGGCTACACCTTC
TRBD2	TRBV9	.	TRBJ2-7	CASSVGFGGTSDPYEQYF	TGTGCCAGCAGCGTAGGGTTTGGGGGGACTAGCGATCCCTACGAGCAGTACTTC
.	TRBV6-5	.	TRBJ1-6	CASSYSQGLNSPLHF	TGTGCCAGCAGTTACTCTCAAGGGCTTAATTCACCCCTCCACTTT
TRBD2	TRBV6-2/TRBV6-3	few	TRBJ2-2	CASRGGLAGVRNTGELFF	TGTGCCAGCAGGGGGGGACTAGCGGGAGTACGGAACACCGGGGAGCTGTTTTTT
TRBD1	TRBV5-1	many	TRBJ2-7	CASSLGGQYEQYF	TGCGCCAGCAGCTTAGGGGGACAGTACGAGCAGTACTTC
TRBD1	TRBV12-3/TRBV12-4	.	TRBJ1-5	CASSFAGGSDQLQHF	TGTGCCAGCAGTTTTGCAGGGGGCTCGGATCAGCTCCAGCATTTT
TRBD2	TRBV6-1	few	TRBJ2-2	CASTQALPGLAGAANTGELFF	TGTGCCAGCACCCAAGCACTTCCCGGACTAGCGGGGGCAGCGAACACCGGGGAGCTGTTTTTT
TRBD2	TRBV4-2	.	TRBJ2-3	CASSQARGRATDTQYF	TGTGCCAGCAGCCAAGCCCGCGGGAGGGCGACAGATACGCAGTATTTT
.	TRBV15	.	TRBJ2-7	CATSKASSYEQYF	TGTGCCACCAGCAAGGCGAGCTCCTACGAGCAGTACTTC
TRBD2	TRBV10-3	few	TRBJ2-1	CAIRGSGGPENEQFF	TGTGCCATCCGAGGTTCGGGAGGCCCCGAAAATGAGCAGTTCTTC
TRBD2	TRBV9	.	TRBJ2-7	CASSVGVAGGFYEQYF	TGTGCCAGCAGCGTAGGGGTAGCGGGGGGGTTCTACGAGCAGTACTTC
.	TRBV20-1	few	TRBJ2-2	CSARVPAGGNTGELFF	TGCAGTGCTAGAGTCCCAGCGGGCGGGAACACCGGGGAGCTGTTTTTT
.	TRBV10-3	few	TRBJ2-1	CAISEGPSNEQFF	TGTGCCATCAGTGAGGGACCCTCCAATGAGCAGTTCTTC
TRBD1	TRBV3-1	few	TRBJ2-2	CASSQPTGTGSGELFF	TGTGCCAGCAGCCAACCTACCGGGACAGGGTCCGGGGAGCTGTTTTTT
.	TRBV12-3/TRBV12-4	.	TRBJ2-4	CASTLRGSPTQYF	TGTGCCAGCACTCTCCGAGGCAGCCCCACTCAGTACTTC
.	TRBV20-1	.	TRBJ1-5	CSASPQGRGGNQPQHF	TGCAGTGCTAGCCCACAGGGTCGAGGTGGCAATCAGCCCCAGCATTTT
.	TRBV27	few	TRBJ2-2	CASRGAGWAGELFF	TGTGCCAGCAGGGGAGCAGGGTGGGCCGGGGAGCTGTTTTTT
.	TRBV6-1	.	TRBJ1-3	CASTKAHGRPGNTIYF	TGTGCCAGCACAAAAGCCCACGGACGCCCTGGAAACACCATATATTTT
.	TRBV20-1	.	TRBJ1-4	CSARETAEKLFF	TGCAGTGCTAGAGAGACGGCTGAAAAACTGTTTTTT